Presented here are 5 T cell receptor beta chains from one specimen sequenced in a study of identical twins. One entry per CDR3 protein results from TCRdb running MiXCR on the 5' RACE reads. This repertoire shows around 530,000 distinct CDR3 sequences, 13% to 15% found once; its top ten account for 0.44%. These data also featured in a second study, about yellow fever vaccine responses in identical twins.

Sequencing was performed on CD4+ T cells sorted from blood. All receptors come from a woman aged 18-29 years in good health.

This clonotype turned up a few times. The chain recombines TRBV2 with TRBJ2-5; 8 bases align to TRBD2. This CDR3 region has 15 residues. The germline V gene has CDR1 SNHLY and CDR2 FYNNEI. The junction had 4 bases not matched to a gene; V was cut back by 0 bases and J by 4 bases. This chain's CDR3 is CASSEARGGGETQYF. As DNA, the CDR3 is TGTGCCAGCAGTGAAGCCCGGGGGGGCGGAGAGACCCAGTACTTC.

The table lists this clonotype with a few counts. This sequence joins TRBV11-2 and TRBJ2-1, with 9 bases that match TRBD2. Looked up from germline, CDR1 is SGHAT and CDR2 is FQNNGV. CDR3 size: 16 residues. The J segment lost 5 bases and the V segment lost 2 bases, leaving 7 bases of the junction unmatched. DNA for the CDR3: TGTGCCAGCAGCTTATTGGAAGCGGGAGGCGACAATGAGCAGTTCTTC. Protein product: CASSLLEAGGDNEQFF.

This clonotype was detected ten times or more. This rearrangement joins TRBV5-1 to TRBJ1-1; 7 bases line up with TRBD1. The germline V gene has CDR1 SGHRS and CDR2 YFSETQ. The CDR3 has 14 amino acids. Trimming at V came to 4 bases and at J to 4 bases, leaving 7 bases not matched to a gene. CDR3 protein: CASSQQGLATEAFF. CDR3 DNA sequence: TGCGCCAGCAGCCAACAGGGGCTAGCCACTGAAGCTTTCTTT. The whole variable domain, filled in from reference TRBV5-1 and TRBJ1-1, reads KAGVTQTPRYLIKTRGQQVTLSCSPISGHRSVSWYQQTPGQGLQFLFEYFSETQRNKGNFPGRFSGRQFSNSRSEMNVSTLELGDSALYLCASSQQGLATEAFFGQGTRLTVV.

This clonotype came up many times. V is TRBV20-1 and J is TRBJ2-4; D not resolved. The CDR3 sequence is 11 residues long. V was shortened by 3 bases and J by 8 bases, with 8 bases between the two germline ends. Germline V gene data show CDR1 as DFQATT and CDR2 as SNEGSKA (reference sequence). This CDR3 reads CSASTQDIQYF. Written as DNA, the CDR3 is TGCAGTGCTAGTACGCAGGACATTCAGTACTTC.

This clonotype was seen more than once but under ten times. The rearrangement joins TRBV5-5 to TRBJ2-3; D possibly corresponds to TRBD2 (5 bases). This CDR3 contains 16 residues. V lost 0 bases and J lost 0, with 11 bases in between. The V gene's germline CDR1 is SGHKS and CDR2 YYEKEE (reference sequence). DNA of the CDR3: TGTGCCAGCAGCTTGGGTTTAGCGCGTAGCACAGATACGCAGTATTTT. It yields the protein CASSLGLARSTDTQYF. Supplemented by reference TRBV5-5 and TRBJ2-3, the full variable domain reads DAGVTQSPTHLIKTRGQQVTLRCSPISGHKSVSWYQQVLGQGPQFIFQYYEKEERGRGNFPDRFSARQFPNYSSELNVNALLLGDSALYLCASSLGLARSTDTQYFGPGTRLTVL.